The text below deals with one TCR beta chain. It lacks a known antigen. Base qualities are missing; no much larger clone stands one base away. The data stem from a study of T cell responses to AZD1222 COVID-19 vaccine (dated by TCRdb to about 2021). For the wider study: AZD1222 recipients whose second dose came at about 4 weeks and those whose second dose came at about 12 weeks were combined into one group, since spike-specific TCR depth and breadth did not differ between the two schedules. A total of more than 230 trial participants underwent TCR sequencing, of whom about 210 received two doses of AZD1222 and around 26 received two doses of the MenACWY control vaccine. Enrollment into the trials was organized by age into subgroups of 18-55, 56-69 and 70-plus years, and those subgroups contained about 160, 30 and 59 TCR-sequenced participants, respectively. The full study reports these points: No day 14 peak-response samples were available, so repertoires were characterized only after the peak T cell response. Participants were mostly white British, with more females than males. The authors suggested clonal diversity may have been underestimated. Reportedly, close to half of the unique spike-specific TCRs recognized epitopes lying outside the regions that are mutated in the B.1.351 and B.1.1.7 variants. The vaccine-associated CD4 TCRs covered the entire spike protein, and the dominant responses fell in regions 160-218 and 743-854. After two AZD1222 doses, both the breadth and the depth of spike-specific TCRs were significantly higher than at day 0 and than in MenACWY recipients. In the small 56-69-year group, the increase in depth fell short of significance, most likely because of low power. Only five to seven AZD1222 recipients were SARS-CoV-2 seropositive at baseline, limiting conclusions about previously exposed vaccinees.

The CDR3 regions of human TCRbeta chains were subjected to immunosequencing. Under the source paper's analysis protocol: TCRs in the repertoires were compared against a reference library of SARS-CoV-2-specific TCRs that had been generated with the MIRA antigen-specificity platform. Breadth meant the fraction of unique TCRs that were SARS-CoV-2-associated, whereas depth meant the fraction of total T cells that were SARS-CoV-2-associated. Using the MIRA data, each spike-specific TCR was assigned both to the spike region to which the TCR was reactive and to a CD4 or CD8 class. Log10-transformed breadth and depth values were compared by one-way ANOVA with Sidak's multiple comparisons tests. TCRdb holds this immuneACCESS table with in-frame rearrangements only. Some clones are missing; in checked studies, unresolved V genes explain under half, and the rest has no known cause. For V, J and clone size, that table is used; D and trimming come from the DNA. The table for this sample lists roughly 91,000 clones; roughly 87% of them were counted only once. Jointly, the top ten make up 2% to 2.5% of the sample.

The sample's time point label, decoded: baseline before first vaccination. The vaccinee samples were drawn from two UK trials, COV001 and COV002, one of which was a single-blind randomized controlled phase 2/3 trial testing AZD1222 (ChAdOx1 nCoV-19) in healthy adults. For TCRbeta chain sequencing, PBMC samples from trial participants were taken at day 0 and at day 28 after the second dose. As encoded in the germline V gene, CDR1 is MDHEN while CDR2 is SYDVKM. V gives up 3 bases and J gives up 2 bases, and the segment between their germline ends measures 11 bases. From the cysteine through the phenylalanine, the CDR3 covers 15 amino acids. Only the CDR3 portion is preserved as DNA: 45 bases, with reading frame beginning at the first base.

The sequence was collected from an adult in good health. This receptor chain uses TRBV28 and TRBJ1-5; TRBD1 is a weak D gene call, 5 bases matching. The sample here was peripheral blood, taken on day 0 of AZD1222 vaccination. The CDR3 here reads CASSFEGAGNQPQHF. The DNA reads as follows: TGTGCCAGCAGTTTCGAAGGGGCTGGCAATCAGCCCCAGCATTTT.